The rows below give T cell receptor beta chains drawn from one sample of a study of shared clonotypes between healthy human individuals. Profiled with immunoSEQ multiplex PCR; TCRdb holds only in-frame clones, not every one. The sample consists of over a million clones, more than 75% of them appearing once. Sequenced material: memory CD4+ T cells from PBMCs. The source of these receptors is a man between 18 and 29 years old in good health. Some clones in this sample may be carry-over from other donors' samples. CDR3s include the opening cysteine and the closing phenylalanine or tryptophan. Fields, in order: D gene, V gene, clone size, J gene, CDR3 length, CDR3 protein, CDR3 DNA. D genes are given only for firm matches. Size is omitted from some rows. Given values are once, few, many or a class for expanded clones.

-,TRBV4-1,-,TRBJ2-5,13,CASSQDNPGTQYF,TGCGCCAGCAGCCAAGACAATCCGGGGACCCAGTACTTC
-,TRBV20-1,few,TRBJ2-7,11,CSATVANEQYF,TGCAGTGCCACTGTAGCGAACGAGCAGTACTTC
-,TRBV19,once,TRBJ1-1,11,CASTGPYEAFF,TGTGCCAGTACCGGACCTTATGAAGCTTTCTTT
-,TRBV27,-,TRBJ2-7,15,CASSVRAGRSYEQYF,TGTGCCAGCAGTGTTAGGGCAGGGCGGTCCTACGAGCAGTACTTC
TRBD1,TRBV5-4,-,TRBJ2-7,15,CASSPGTASSYEQYF,TGTGCCAGCAGCCCGGGGACAGCCTCCTCCTACGAGCAGTACTTC
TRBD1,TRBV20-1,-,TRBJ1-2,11,CSARDRYGYTF,TGCAGTGCTCGGGACAGATATGGCTACACCTTC
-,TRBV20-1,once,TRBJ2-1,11,CSGEGYNEQFF,TGCAGTGGGGAAGGCTACAATGAGCAGTTCTTC
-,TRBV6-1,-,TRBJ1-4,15,CASSKGGAGNEKLFF,TGTGCCAGCAGTAAGGGAGGAGCAGGGAATGAAAAACTGTTTTTT
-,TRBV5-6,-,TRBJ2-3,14,CASSEGTSGDTQYF,TGTGCCAGCAGCGAGGGGACCTCCGGAGATACGCAGTATTTT
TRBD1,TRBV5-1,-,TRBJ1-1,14,CASSGGTGGTEAFF,TGCGCCAGCAGCGGAGGGACAGGGGGCACTGAAGCTTTCTTT
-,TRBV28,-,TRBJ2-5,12,CASSPGEETQYF,TGTGCCAGCAGTCCGGGTGAAGAGACCCAGTACTTC
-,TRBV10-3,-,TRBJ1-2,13,CAISQTEFYGYTF,TGTGCCATCAGCCAGACAGAGTTCTATGGCTACACCTTC
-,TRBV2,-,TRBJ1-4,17,CASSTPGAPLGGEKLFF,TGTGCCAGCAGTACCCCGGGGGCTCCACTGGGGGGTGAAAAACTGTTTTTT
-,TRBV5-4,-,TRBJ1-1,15,CASSWSRGANTEAFF,TGTGCCAGCAGCTGGAGTAGGGGGGCGAACACTGAAGCTTTCTTT
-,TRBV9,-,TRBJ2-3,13,CASSFSGPDTQYF,TGTGCCAGCAGCTTCAGCGGGCCAGATACGCAGTATTTT
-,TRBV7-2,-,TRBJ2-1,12,CASSIRGDEQFF,TGTGCCAGCAGCATCAGGGGCGATGAGCAGTTCTTC
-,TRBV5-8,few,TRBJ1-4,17,CASSLEVQNPTNEKLFF,TGTGCCAGCAGCTTGGAGGTCCAGAACCCAACTAATGAAAAACTGTTTTTT
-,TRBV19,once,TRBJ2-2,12,CASVVNTGELFF,TGTGCCAGTGTAGTGAACACCGGGGAGCTGTTTTTT
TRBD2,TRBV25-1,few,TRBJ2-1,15,CASTLSLAGRDEQFF,TGTGCCAGCACCCTAAGCCTAGCGGGAAGGGATGAGCAGTTCTTC
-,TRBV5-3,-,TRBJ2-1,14,CARPAWDGIYEQFF,TGTGCCAGACCCGCGTGGGATGGCATATATGAGCAGTTCTTC
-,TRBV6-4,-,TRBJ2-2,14,CASSVQGNTGELFF,TGTGCCAGCAGTGTGCAGGGCAACACCGGGGAGCTGTTTTTT
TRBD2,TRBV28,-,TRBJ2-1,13,CASRGTSGEGQFF,TGTGCCAGCAGGGGGACTAGCGGGGAAGGGCAGTTCTTC
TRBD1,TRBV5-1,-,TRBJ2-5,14,CASSFRGLQETQYF,TGCGCCAGCAGCTTCAGGGGGCTCCAAGAGACCCAGTACTTC
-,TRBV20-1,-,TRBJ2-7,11,CSASPKSEQYF,TGCAGTGCTAGTCCCAAGAGTGAACAGTACTTC
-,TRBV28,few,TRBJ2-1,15,CASSLGGRFDNEQFF,TGTGCCAGCAGTTTAGGAGGAAGATTTGACAATGAGCAGTTCTTC
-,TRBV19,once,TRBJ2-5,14,CASSHDWRQETQYF,TGTGCCAGTAGTCATGACTGGAGACAAGAGACCCAGTACTTC
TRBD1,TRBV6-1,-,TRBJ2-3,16,CASSEWDSSPTDTQYF,TGTGCCAGCAGTGAATGGGACAGCAGTCCCACAGATACGCAGTATTTT
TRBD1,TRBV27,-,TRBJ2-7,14,CASRRVGTAYEQYF,TGTGCCAGCAGGAGGGTAGGGACAGCCTACGAGCAGTACTTC
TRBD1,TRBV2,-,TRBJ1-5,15,CASSEGRAGGQPQHF,TGTGCCAGCAGTGAAGGTCGGGCAGGGGGGCAGCCCCAGCATTTT
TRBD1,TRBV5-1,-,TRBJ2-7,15,CASSLSGTGFDEQYF,TGCGCCAGCAGCTTGTCCGGGACAGGGTTCGACGAGCAGTACTTC
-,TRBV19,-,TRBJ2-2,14,CASSIGGNTGELFF,TGTGCCAGTAGTATAGGGGGGAACACCGGGGAGCTGTTTTTT
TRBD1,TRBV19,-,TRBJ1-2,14,CASSNLGRGYGYTF,TGTGCCAGTAGTAACCTTGGCAGGGGGTATGGCTACACCTTC
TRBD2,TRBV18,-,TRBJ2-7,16,CASSPMGLAISYEQYF,TGTGCCAGCTCACCCATGGGACTAGCTATTTCCTACGAGCAGTACTTC
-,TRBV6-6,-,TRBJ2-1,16,CASTSVAASNRNEQFF,TGTGCCAGCACCTCGGTGGCGGCCTCAAACCGGAATGAGCAGTTCTTC
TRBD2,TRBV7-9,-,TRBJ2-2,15,CASSPSGIGTGELFF,TGTGCCAGCAGCCCAAGCGGGATTGGCACCGGGGAGCTGTTTTTT
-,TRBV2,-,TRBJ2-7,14,CASSGRLGSGEQYF,TGTGCCAGCAGTGGTCGCCTTGGGTCTGGCGAGCAGTACTTC
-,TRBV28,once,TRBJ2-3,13,CASSSSSGDTQYF,TGTGCCAGCAGTTCCTCCTCTGGAGATACGCAGTATTTT